This T cell receptor beta chain originates from a study of cytomegalovirus exposure and HLA in healthy donors (TCRdb year 2017). In terms of the full investigation: According to an earlier analysis of several hundred of the donors, 150 million to 200 million T cells yielded 117 million unique TCR beta sequences and roughly 280 Gb of sequence data. An early release covering roughly 580 HLA-typed donors comprised about 300 gigabases of sequencing data and 65 million to 100 million unique TCR sequences. The genetic ancestry cluster associated with self-reported Caucasian donors included 81% of the approximately 400 genotyped donors. The study was designed to test whether signatures of past pathogen exposure could be identified by cataloging public T cell receptors. Using immunosequencing, the study profiled T cell repertoires from around 680 subjects and related those repertoires to cytomegalovirus serostatus. Along with the roughly 670-subject first cohort, a separate validation cohort of about 110 different subjects was used. To predict cytomegalovirus infection status, the study combined high-throughput TCR immunosequencing, statistical association of individual TCRs with disease status, and machine learning. In a later analysis, previously published TCR beta repertoires from some 640 donors were re-analyzed and high-resolution HLA genotyping was added so that TCR occurrence patterns could be studied. Rather than drawing on any new phenotypic data, the later analysis identified candidate immune exposures from TCR beta sequences and the way those sequences occurred across donors. An earlier analysis of 450 to 750 of the donors used high-throughput TCR beta sequencing to judge whether each TCR beta V gene segment behaved as functional or pseudogenic. Donor age, sex, ethnicity and CMV serostatus were compiled alongside the repertoire data. A later genetic analysis used genome-wide SNP genotypes for about 65% of the 666 donors, treating that subset as a discovery cohort. All discovery cohort repertoires had been generated on a single sequencing platform. HLA typing included class I and class II loci at four-digit resolution. Typing coverage varied by locus: roughly 629-640 donors for A, B, C, DRB1 and DQB1; approximately 500 for DQA1; around 570 for DPA1; 400 to 480 for DPB1. Several DR-DQ haplotypes were treated as single units for association and clustering because of strong linkage in the cohort. On average, around 200,000 unique TCR beta nucleotide sequences were sequenced per donor among a few hundred genotyped donors of the cohort, with roughly 19% of those sequences being non-productive.

What the authors observed across the whole study: A further reported finding was that TCR beta sequences accurately predicted the HLA-A and HLA-B alleles for most subjects in the first cohort. Strong co-occurrence of HLA alleles, especially DR and DQ, made assigning TCR associations to individual alleles difficult. Broadly in line with IMGT annotations, most TCR beta V segments showed up in productive rearrangements about 87% or about 30% of the time in an earlier analysis of roughly 590 of the donors. The authors suggested that the approach could potentially be extended to other disease states and immunological phenotypes. Linkage disequilibrium might explain the correlated functional status among segregating V segments, but an unknown experimental factor could not be ruled out. HLA typing was unavailable for some donors at each locus, so association tests used only the typed subset. A later analysis found that most CMV-associated TCR beta chains appeared HLA-restricted, with HLA associations seemingly driven largely by CMV exposure. Roughly uniform sequencing depth across donors was assumed in presence/absence analyses, although this assumption may not hold. Most TCR sequences were observed very rarely across donors, whereas some public TCRs were present in many individuals. An association between a missense DCLRE1C variant and V-gene and J-gene trimming of TCR beta chains was found in a later genetic analysis and replicated in an independent cohort. Cytomegalovirus status was reported to be diagnosed by the classifier with high specificity and sensitivity in both the original and validation cohorts. For the cohort, immune exposure information was limited to CMV serostatus. The earlier analysis of almost 600 of the donors excluded roughly 17 rarely observed V segments, including chromosome 9 orphons, because counts were too low. A total of 150 to 200 TCR beta chains were listed by the study as associated with cytomegalovirus. Specific HLA alleles were associated with 15,000 to 20,000 TCR beta sequences at a false discovery rate of 0.05 in a later analysis. A later analysis found that HLA-associated TCR beta chains were more clonally expanded and had lower generation probabilities than equally common non-associated chains. In a later analysis, the rate of TCR association differed among HLA loci, with DRB1 alleles having the most associated TCRs and HLA-C alleles having the fewest. In a later genetic analysis, fewer N-insertions in productive TCRs were reported among donors in an Asian-associated ancestry cluster than the approximately 670-donor mean. According to a later analysis, parvovirus B19, influenza, CMV and Epstein-Barr virus appeared linked to several top co-occurrence clusters. The cohort was sequenced for TCR beta chains only, and without alpha or paired-chain data the features that could be detected were limited. A group of highly shared sequence variants was considered likely to be a technical artifact of the sequencing pipeline. Because the 87-base-pair reads could not distinguish some IMGT-functional V segments, including TRBV6-2 and TRBV6-3, those segments were excluded. Three of the identified cytomegalovirus-associated TCR beta chains were confirmed in vitro to be specific for cytomegalovirus antigens.

The germline V gene specifies MNHEY as CDR1 and SVGAGI as CDR2. The trim is 2 bases for V and 0 bases for J, with a gap of 14 bases between the germline ends. The CDR3 has 16 amino acids, counting the end cysteine and phenylalanine. The kept DNA is CDR3 alone, 48 bases in frame from the first base. In total, roughly 670 healthy bone marrow donors made up the cohort. All cohort members were sampled while nominally healthy, although unrecorded immune exposures were likely present. The donor tested CMV seronegative and was one of the 352 seronegative cohort members. Every donor gave a peripheral blood sample, and the peripheral blood mononuclear cells from that sample were used for TCR beta sequencing. Genomic DNA was extracted from the blood cell samples with the Qiagen DNeasy Blood Extraction Kit. For this clone: Its antigen is unknown. No clone much larger than this one lies a single base away; base qualities are absent.

The library was produced with the immunoSEQ multiplex PCR assay. The multiplex PCR relied on a mix of 60 forward primers for TCR Vbeta segments and 13 reverse primers for TCR Jbeta segments. The CDR3 region of rearranged TCR beta genes was amplified from genomic DNA with a multiplex PCR assay. The amplified TCR beta libraries were sequenced on the Illumina HiSeq System as 87-base-pair reads. In the paper's pipeline: A later analysis tallied 80 million to 95 million unique TCR beta chains across the 550 to 850 repertoires, and roughly 11 million of those chains were shared by two or more donors. A nearest-neighbor algorithm error-corrected the raw reads and collapsed the reads into unique sequences, merging closely related sequences to remove PCR and sequencing errors. CDR3 sequences were aligned to IMGT reference sequences to assign V, D and J gene segments. Each retained sequence needed at least a six-nucleotide match to both a V gene segment and a J gene segment. A rearrangement was called productive if the CDR3 had no stop codons and remained in frame with V and J, and every other rearrangement was called non-productive. CDR3 was defined by IMGT convention, running from the second conserved V-encoded cysteine to the conserved J-encoded phenylalanine. The earlier analysis of roughly 590 of the donors excluded any sequence lacking an unambiguous match to a single V gene segment. An earlier analysis of 550 to 650 of the donors classified V segments as functional when productive rearrangements were above 56.7% and as segregating when the standard deviation between donors was above 5%. To diagnose cytomegalovirus status from the catalog of TCR beta chain sequences, a statistical classification framework was built. V and J gene assignment, in a later analysis, came from comparing TCR nucleotide sequences with IMGT/GENE-DB human TR gene sequences. In a later analysis, CDR3 sequences and most-parsimonious VDJ recombination scenarios were assigned using the TCRdist pipeline. In a later analysis, each TCR beta chain was defined by its CDR3 amino acid sequence together with its V-gene family, and reads without a unique V-gene family were excluded. In a later analysis, 500 to 700 highly shared, low-generation-probability nucleotide sequences were removed to address suspected cross-contamination and a sequencing artifact. In a later analysis, a clonal expansion index for each public chain was calculated from normalized within-repertoire ranks of inferred template counts. In a later analysis, generation probabilities were computed using a VDJ recombination model fitted to out-of-frame rearrangements, and the results were checked against IGoR. A later analysis scored TCR-TCR, TCR-HLA and TCR-CMV co-occurrence with hypergeometric tests, applying a repertoire-size bias correction to TCR pairs. False discovery rates were estimated in a later analysis by permuting HLA or CMV assignments 20 times. In a later analysis, co-occurring TCRs were grouped with DBSCAN, and TCRdist sequence similarity was added when clustering was performed within HLA-allele-positive subsets. Repertoires with fewer than 30,000 or more than 120,000 public chains were left out of co-occurrence clustering, as were about five repertoires with anomalous nucleotide sharing. Entries here come from immuneACCESS through TCRdb and include only in-frame sequences with V and J called. Some clones fail to appear in such tables; in the studies checked, an unresolved V gene covers under half of the shortfall, and the cause of the remainder is unknown. V, J and clone size are those of that table, while D and trimming were read from the DNA. The table for this sample lists about 63,000 clones; almost 75% of them were counted only once. The ten largest clonotypes hold approximately 5.5% of the sample.

The material sequenced was PBMCs. This TCR was sampled from a man in his forties or fifties in good health and CMV-seronegative. The chain joins TRBV6-5 to TRBJ2-7, with TRBD1 as a weak D call on 5 bases. The CDR3 corresponds to CASSYRQPMSSYEQYF. DNA sequence: TGTGCCAGCAGTTACCGACAGCCGATGAGCTCCTACGAGCAGTACTTC.